These 2 T cell receptor beta chains came from one sample sequenced in a study of Graves' ophthalmopathy and Graves' hyperthyroidism. From RNA, the CDR3 regions of TCR beta chains were amplified and sequenced. Second-round multiplex PCR came after a first-round RT-PCR that employed HTBI primers. One entry per CDR3 protein results from TCRdb running MiXCR on the multiplex PCR reads. The data hold some 410,000 distinct CDR3 sequences, with around a fifth observed a single time. The specimen was peripheral blood. Source of these receptors: a woman aged 18-29 years with stable Graves' hyperthyroidism.

The V call is TRBV5-1, the J call TRBJ1-2; D is perhaps TRBD1 (5 bases). V lost 5 bases to trimming and J lost 0 bases, with 11 bases between them. CDR1 SGHRS and CDR2 YFSETQ come from the germline V gene. The CDR3 runs 14 residues. The CDR3 spells CASRGDVSNYGYTF. CDR3 nucleotide sequence: TGCGCCAGCAGAGGGGACGTATCTAACTATGGCTACACCTTC.

This clonotype showed up just a few times. The chain links TRBV12-3 or TRBV12-4 to TRBJ2-2; D is uncertain. Trimming took 3 bases from V and 4 from J, leaving 15 bases between them. CDR3 length: 16 residues. The CDR3 DNA reads as TGTGCCAGCAGTTTTATTCCCCTCAGGCCCACCGGGGAGCTGTTTTTT. Its protein product is CASSFIPLRPTGELFF.